This T cell receptor beta chain was observed in a study of T-cell reconstitution after alpha-beta-depleted transplantation in children (dated by TCRdb to between 2015 and 2016). Broadly, across the study: Using TCR repertoire profiling, the study quantitatively followed how T-cell immune reconstitution unfolded in children after TCRalphabeta/CD19-depleted allogeneic hematopoietic cell transplantation.

V is trimmed back by 3 bases and J by 5 bases, and the junction contains 11 bases that no gene match accounts for. The CDR3 contains 16 residues, cysteine and phenylalanine counted. Left in the record is the CDR3 DNA by itself, 48 bases read in frame from the first base. From the germline V gene, CDR1 is SGHRS and CDR2 is YFSETQ. Library creation used PCR. The instrument given in TCRdb is Illumina HiSeq 2500. To normalize quantification of the TCRbeta repertoire, the TCR libraries were built with molecular barcoding that relied on unique molecular identifiers. TCRdb reanalyzed the raw reads on its own, using fastp at Q25 for trimming and MiXCR for clone calling, and kept in-frame beta chains. One record per CDR3 amino acid sequence lists the most common genes and DNA. The sample profile shows 450,000 to 600,000 distinct CDR3 sequences; around a third of them were found once. Approximately 2.3% of the sample is taken by the ten largest.

Remarks on this clonotype: Its antigen has not been determined. It has no much larger one-base neighbor in the sample; base qualities were not kept.

This TCR was sampled from a human donor who donated a stem cell graft to a child with aplastic anemia. The V and J genes are TRBV5-1 and TRBJ2-3; TRBD2 fits 8 bases in the junction. The sequencing used PBMCs from the stem cell graft donor, collected from the stem cell graft. The CDR3 in this case is CASSSTVAGKGDTQYF. The nucleotides read TGCGCCAGCAGCTCAACTGTAGCGGGGAAGGGAGATACGCAGTATTTT. The CDR3, completed at both ends by the reference TRBV5-1 and TRBJ2-3 genes, gives the full variable domain KAGVTQTPRYLIKTRGQQVTLSCSPISGHRSVSWYQQTPGQGLQFLFEYFSETQRNKGNFPGRFSGRQFSNSRSEMNVSTLELGDSALYLCASSSTVAGKGDTQYFGPGTRLTVL.